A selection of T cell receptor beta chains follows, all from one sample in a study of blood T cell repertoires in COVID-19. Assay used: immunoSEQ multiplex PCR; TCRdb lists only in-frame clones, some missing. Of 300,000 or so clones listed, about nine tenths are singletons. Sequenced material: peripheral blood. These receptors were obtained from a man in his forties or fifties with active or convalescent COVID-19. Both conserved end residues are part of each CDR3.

CDR3: CASSLGLALGTDTQYF; length: 16; V: TRBV5-1
CDR3: CASSRDKGPAFF; length: 12; V: TRBV4-3
CDR3: CASSQRTSGALHTQYF; length: 16; V: TRBV4-2
CDR3: CASSLGGFANVLTF; length: 14; V: TRBV27
CDR3: CASSVEDRGEAFF; length: 13; V: TRBV9
CDR3: CASSQDGGGELFF; length: 13; V: TRBV4-3
CDR3: CASNQQRGSGGAFF; length: 14; V: TRBV6-5
CDR3: CASSHAWGGSNQPQHF; length: 16; V: TRBV4-1
CDR3: CSVKQGLGETQYF; length: 13; V: TRBV29-1
CDR3: CASSLASSGSIQYF; length: 14; V: TRBV7-2
CDR3: CASSFSGTTNEKLFF; length: 15; V: TRBV7-2
CDR3: CASSIMGQDNQPQHF; length: 15; V: TRBV19
CDR3: CASSLTTSEQFF; length: 12; V: TRBV6-2/TRBV6-3
CDR3: CASGQGTTYEQYF; length: 13; V: TRBV6-5
CDR3: CASRRQGEGMNTEAFF; length: 16; V: TRBV19
CDR3: CASSQVGSGGYGAFF; length: 15; V: TRBV3-1/TRBV3-2
CDR3: CASTRGGSTDTQYF; length: 14; V: TRBV5-1
CDR3: CASSLQGAKDETQYF; length: 15; V: TRBV5-1